These 30 T cell receptor beta chains originate from one sample sequenced in a study of shared clonotypes between healthy human individuals. Produced via immunoSEQ multiplex PCR; TCRdb's table is partial and in-frame only. The sample has 2 million to 3 million clones, just over 90% seen once. The sequenced sample was naive CD4+ T cells sorted from blood. As to subset: CD45RA+ positively selected. The receptors come from a man between 18 and 29 years old in good health.

Of note for this clone: The sample holds other DNA sequences that translate to the same CDR3. The J gene is TRBJ2-7, the V gene TRBV18; D call uncertain. This CDR3 comprises 11 residues. Trimming took 6 bases from V and 4 from J, leaving 7 bases between them. CDR1 and CDR2 from the germline V gene are KGHSH and LQKENI. CDR3 coding DNA: TGTGCCAGCTCCCCGGAATACGAGCAGTACTTC. This translates into CASSPEYEQYF.

The chain employs TRBV5-5 and TRBJ1-5, with D perhaps TRBD1 (5 bases). The germline CDR1 and CDR2 sequences are SGHKS and YYEKEE (reference sequence). V shed 4 bases and J shed 9 bases, with 20 bases lying between them. The CDR3 covers 15 residues. This chain's CDR3 is CASSPGPAEGTPQHF. CDR3 coding DNA: TGTGCCAGCAGCCCGGGTCCGGCGGAAGGGACGCCCCAGCATTTT. The full variable domain, its missing parts supplied by reference TRBV5-5 and TRBJ1-5, is DAGVTQSPTHLIKTRGQQVTLRCSPISGHKSVSWYQQVLGQGPQFIFQYYEKEERGRGNFPDRFSARQFPNYSSELNVNALLLGDSALYLCASSPGPAEGTPQHFGDGTRLSIL.

The chain employs TRBV6-5 and TRBJ1-1; D may be TRBD1 (5 bases). CDR3 length: 14 residues. Between the trimmed V and J ends, which lost 0 bases and 7 bases, there was a span of 12 bases. Germline-derived CDR1 and CDR2 are MNHEY and SVGAGI. DNA for the CDR3: TGTGCCAGCAGTTACTCCCTGTGGGGGGGTGAAGCTTTCTTT. It translates to CASSYSLWGGEAFF.

The DNA of the CDR3 is TGTGCCAGCAGGACGGGGGGTACTAACTATGGCTACACCTTC. As protein: CASRTGGTNYGYTF. This sequence joins TRBV28 and TRBJ1-2, with D perhaps matching TRBD1 (5 bases). Trimming pared 6 bases from V and 0 bases from J, leaving 11 bases between. Germline V CDR1 and CDR2: MDHEN, SYDVKM. The CDR3 is 14 amino acids.

V gene TRBV5-1 combines with J gene TRBJ1-3; no clear D. The CDR3 runs to 16 residues. Germline V gene lookup returns CDR1 SGHRS and CDR2 YFSETQ. Trimming took off 0 bases at V and 7 bases at J, with 17 bases between the two ends. The CDR3 region is CASSLGRQGGQNTIYF. For the CDR3, the DNA is TGCGCCAGCAGCTTGGGCAGGCAAGGCGGGCAGAACACCATATATTTT.

V usage is TRBV14 and J usage is TRBJ2-3; weak D call: TRBD1 (5 bases). The CDR3 consists of 15 residues. From germline, CDR1 is SGHDN and CDR2 FVKESK. The V and J ends lost 2 bases and 2 bases respectively, with 11 bases between them. The CDR3 sequence: CASSQLGVNTDTQYF. The CDR3, as DNA: TGTGCCAGCAGCCAACTAGGGGTCAACACAGATACGCAGTATTTT. Variable domain in full (rest from reference TRBV14 and TRBJ2-3): EAGVTQFPSHSVIEKGQTVTLRCDPISGHDNLYWYRRVMGKEIKFLLHFVKESKQDESGMPNNRFLAERTGGTYSTLKVQPAELEDSGVYFCASSQLGVNTDTQYFGPGTRLTVL.

The CDR3 sequence is CASSLGGSFYNEQFF. In DNA form, the CDR3 reads TGTGCCAGCAGTTTAGGGGGGAGTTTCTACAATGAGCAGTTCTTC. J is TRBJ2-1 and V is TRBV28, with a tentative D call TRBD2 (6 bases). This CDR3 comprises 15 residues. From germline, CDR1 is MDHEN and CDR2 SYDVKM. V was shortened by 2 bases and J by 3 bases, with 11 bases between the two germline ends. The full variable domain, rest sourced from reference TRBV28 and TRBJ2-1, is DVKVTQSSRYLVKRTGEKVFLECVQDMDHENMFWYRQDPGLGLRLIYFSYDVKMKEKGDIPEGYSVSREKKERFSLILESASTNQTSMYLCASSLGGSFYNEQFFGPGTRLTVL.

The chain uses TRBV5-1 and TRBJ1-1; D not resolved. V dropped 4 bases and J dropped 6 bases, with 19 bases sitting between them. CDR3 length: 15 amino acids. Germline values: CDR1 SGHRS, CDR2 YFSETQ. The chain's CDR3 is CASSPGGRTEAEAFF. The CDR3 DNA sequence: TGCGCCAGCAGCCCGGGCGGGCGGACCGAGGCTGAAGCTTTCTTT.

This chain joins TRBV7-6 and TRBJ2-5; TRBD1 matches 9 bases. In germline, CDR1 is SGHVS, CDR2 FNYEAQ. The CDR3 is made up of 17 amino acids. With V trimmed by 3 bases and J by 5 bases, 13 bases remained unmatched. CDR3 sequence: CASSFRTGVWVLETQYF. In DNA, the CDR3 is TGTGCCAGCAGCTTTCGGACAGGGGTTTGGGTATTGGAGACCCAGTACTTC.

This rearrangement joins TRBV6-1 to TRBJ2-3; no clear D. The V and J ends lost 1 base and 4 bases respectively, with 12 bases between them. There are 15 residues in the CDR3. Germline loops: CDR1 MNHNS, CDR2 SASEGT. As DNA, the CDR3 is TGTGCCAGCAGTGAAGGGGTGAGAGTGGCAGATACGCAGTATTTT. Translated, it gives CASSEGVRVADTQYF.

The chain combines TRBV28 with TRBJ2-6, with TRBD2 as a possible D gene (5 bases). V lost 5 bases and J lost 6, with 11 bases in between. The CDR3 is 14 amino acids. Per the germline V gene, CDR1 is MDHEN and CDR2 is SYDVKM. The CDR3 sequence: CASSAGTLANVLTF. The CDR3 DNA is TGTGCCAGCAGTGCGGGTACTCTGGCCAACGTCCTGACTTTC.

Comment on this clone: The sample carries other DNA sequences with the same CDR3. The genes are TRBV18 and TRBJ2-5; the D is unclear. Trimming stripped 1 base from V and 4 bases from J, with 4 bases between. Germline V gene lookup returns CDR1 KGHSH and CDR2 LQKENI. This CDR3 spans 12 amino acids. The CDR3 region has the DNA TGTGCCAGCTCACCACTTTCAGAGACCCAGTACTTC. It translates to CASSPLSETQYF.

This chain links TRBV19 with TRBJ2-5, with D possibly matching TRBD2 (5 bases). V lost 2 bases to trimming and J lost 5 bases, with 9 bases between them. The CDR3 length is 13 residues. Germline V gene data show CDR1 as LNHDA and CDR2 as SQIVND (reference sequence). CDR3 loop: CASSIREGETQYF. The DNA for the CDR3 is TGTGCCAGTAGTATACGGGAAGGGGAGACCCAGTACTTC.

Only a few counts were recorded for this clone. The chain is built from TRBV5-3 and TRBJ2-7; possible D gene TRBD2, 5 bases. TRBV5-3 is filed as an ORF, its function uncertain. The length of the CDR3 is 12 residues. The ends were cut back, 3 bases at V and 4 bases at J, with 8 bases in the middle. The CDR3 region is CARSSGLYEQYF. The CDR3 DNA sequence: TGTGCCAGAAGCTCTGGACTTTACGAGCAGTACTTC.

This clone appeared a single time. V is TRBV5-1 and J is TRBJ1-1; no clear D. Germline V CDR1 and CDR2: SGHRS, YFSETQ. Trimming pared 5 bases from V and 0 bases from J, leaving 8 bases between. The CDR3 length is 13 residues. CDR3 sequence (DNA): TGCGCCAGCAGTCCTCGGTTGAACACTGAAGCTTTCTTT. It specifies CASSPRLNTEAFF.

This chain links TRBV18 with TRBJ1-2; D gene ambiguous. Germline assignment: CDR1 KGHSH and CDR2 LQKENI. The CDR3 runs 18 residues. V shed 1 base and J shed 4 bases, with 22 bases lying between them. CDR3 protein: CASSPLTGLNRVGYGYTF. The CDR3 nucleotides are TGTGCCAGCTCACCACTCACCGGACTCAACCGCGTGGGCTATGGCTACACCTTC.

This chain links TRBV9 with TRBJ2-5, with 8 bases aligning to TRBD2. Germline CDR1 and CDR2: SGDLS and YYNGEE. Trimming cost V 0 bases and J 4 bases; bases outside gene matches: 5. The CDR3 has 15 residues. CDR3 DNA: TGTGCCAGCAGCGTAGGAGACGGGAGGGTAGAGACCCAGTACTTC. This encodes CASSVGDGRVETQYF.

This chain links TRBV4-1 with TRBJ1-4; 9 bases fit TRBD1. This CDR3 contains 15 residues. The germline gives CDR1 MGHRA, CDR2 YSYEKL. With 2 bases clipped from V and 7 bases from J, the junction kept 5 bases outside the gene matches. The CDR3 is CASSQIGTGTEKLFF. In nucleotides, the CDR3 is TGCGCCAGCAGCCAAATCGGGACAGGGACTGAAAAACTGTTTTTT.

The table lists this clone with a few counts. The same CDR3 is also encoded by other DNA sequences in this sample. This chain links TRBV2 with TRBJ1-1; D is unclear. Trimming took 7 bases from V and 1 from J, leaving 10 bases between them. The length of the CDR3 is 13 residues. Germline values: CDR1 SNHLY, CDR2 FYNNEI. This CDR3 reads CASTNDRNTEAFF. In nucleotides, the CDR3 is TGTGCCAGCACTAACGACCGGAACACTGAAGCTTTCTTT. Using reference TRBV2 and TRBJ1-1 for the parts outside the CDR3, the full variable domain is EPEVTQTPSHQVTQMGQEVILRCVPISNHLYFYWYRQILGQKVEFLVSFYNNEISEKSEIFDDQFSVERPDGSNFTLKIRSTKLEDSAMYFCASTNDRNTEAFFGQGTRLTVV.

The chain carries TRBV6-1 and TRBJ2-7; TRBD1 agrees at 9 bases. The CDR3 sequence is 14 residues long. Germline loops: CDR1 MNHNS, CDR2 SASEGT. Trimming removed 4 bases from V and 3 bases from J; junction bases left unmatched: 4. The CDR3, as DNA: TGTGCCAGCAGTGTTCCGGGACAGGGCTACGAGCAGTACTTC. Translated, it gives CASSVPGQGYEQYF.

This clone came up once. CDR3 in DNA: TGTGCCAGCAGCTTAGGACAGACACGGACCAACACTGAAGCTTTCTTT. It yields the protein CASSLGQTRTNTEAFF. The chain combines TRBV11-2 with TRBJ1-1; tentative D call: TRBD1 (5 bases). Germline lookup yields CDR1 SGHAT and CDR2 FQNNGV. V was clipped by 1 base and J by 2 bases, with 14 bases between them. This CDR3 has 16 amino acids.

V is TRBV6-7 and J is TRBJ2-1; possibly TRBD1 for D (6 bases). TRBV6-7 is reported as an ORF; its role is uncertain. Trimming took off 5 bases at V and 4 bases at J, with 12 bases between the two ends. CDR3 length: 14 residues. CDR3: CASSRQGHYNEQFF. Written as DNA, the CDR3 is TGTGCCAGCAGTAGGCAGGGACATTACAATGAGCAGTTCTTC.

This clone was seen just once. The chain couples TRBV11-2 to TRBJ2-1; possible D gene TRBD2, 6 bases. The CDR3 runs to 17 residues. V was trimmed by 3 bases and J by 1 base, leaving 16 bases between them. The germline gives CDR1 SGHAT, CDR2 FQNNGV. The CDR3 region has the DNA TGTGCCAGCAGCTTCCAGATAACGGAGGGTTCCTACAATGAGCAGTTCTTC. Its protein product is CASSFQITEGSYNEQFF. Using reference TRBV11-2 and TRBJ2-1 for the parts outside the CDR3, the full variable domain is EAGVAQSPRYKIIEKRQSVAFWCNPISGHATLYWYQQILGQGPKLLIQFQNNGVVDDSQLPKDRFSAERLKGVDSTLKIQPAKLEDSAVYLCASSFQITEGSYNEQFFGPGTRLTVL.

CDR3 sequence reads: CASSPWDRSAYEQYF. The CDR3 bases are TGTGCCAGCAGCCCCTGGGACAGGAGTGCCTACGAGCAGTACTTC. The chain couples TRBV11-2 to TRBJ2-7; 8 bases are shared with TRBD1. The CDR3 has 15 amino acids. Unmatched junction bases numbered 8, after V lost 5 bases and J lost 2 bases. Per germline, CDR1 SGHAT and CDR2 FQNNGV.

The CDR3 nucleotides are TGTGCCAGCAGTGTACTCGGGACAGGGGTTACTGAAGCTTTCTTT. The encoded protein is CASSVLGTGVTEAFF. The rearrangement uses TRBV2 and TRBJ1-1, with 10 bases that match TRBD1. Unmatched junction bases numbered 7, after V lost 4 bases and J lost 5 bases. This CDR3 has 15 amino acids. The germline gives CDR1 SNHLY, CDR2 FYNNEI.

V usage is TRBV25-1 and J usage is TRBJ1-4; the D gene is possibly TRBD1 (6 bases). V lost 5 bases and J lost 4, with 14 bases in between. The length of the CDR3 is 15 residues. Germline V gene data show CDR1 as MGHDK and CDR2 as SYGVNS. The CDR3 protein is CASSLETGVNEKLFF. The CDR3 bases are TGTGCCAGCAGTCTCGAGACAGGAGTTAATGAAAAACTGTTTTTT.

V gene TRBV5-6 combines with J gene TRBJ2-3, with D perhaps TRBD2 (5 bases). CDR1 and CDR2 from the germline V gene are SGHDT and YYEEEE. V lost 3 bases and J 1 base, leaving 9 bases between the germline ends. The CDR3 extends over 14 amino acids. The CDR3 region is CASSWLRGTDTQYF. CDR3 in DNA: TGTGCCAGCAGCTGGTTGCGGGGCACAGATACGCAGTATTTT.

The chain links TRBV7-8 to TRBJ1-3; D remains unclear. Germline V gives CDR1 SGHVS, CDR2 FQNEAQ. The CDR3 runs to 13 residues. V lost 1 base to trimming and J lost 9 bases, with 10 bases between them. The CDR3, as DNA: TGTGCCAGCAGCTTAGGGGGTGCTGGCACCATATATTTT. Its translation is CASSLGGAGTIYF. Looking up the rest from reference TRBV7-8 and TRBJ1-3 gives the full variable domain: GAGVSQSPRYKVAKRGQDVALRCDPISGHVSLFWYQQALGQGPEFLTYFQNEAQLDKSGLPSDRFFAERPEGSVSTLKIQRTQQEDSAVYLCASSLGGAGTIYFGEGSWLTVV.

The rearrangement uses TRBV6-5 and TRBJ1-6; 7 nucleotides agree with TRBD1. The CDR3 has 14 amino acids. CDR1 MNHEY and CDR2 SVGAGI come from the germline V gene. V lost 2 bases, J lost 7 bases, and 2 bases stayed unmatched. CDR3 coding DNA: TGTGCCAGCAGTTACGGGGACAGAAATTCACCCCTCCACTTT. Its translation: CASSYGDRNSPLHF.

The rearrangement joins TRBV5-1 to TRBJ1-3; unclear D gene. This CDR3 is 15 amino acids long. The V end was cut by 4 bases, the J end by 0 bases, with 11 bases between. Germline V gives CDR1 SGHRS, CDR2 YFSETQ. The CDR3 loop is CASSRGGFSGNTIYF. The CDR3 DNA is TGCGCCAGCAGCCGAGGTGGATTCTCTGGAAACACCATATATTTT.